This T cell receptor (beta chain) was identified during a study of blood T cells in healthy people across ages. Whole-study results and caveats: There were more naive CD4+ cells and higher diversity in long-lived donors than in aged donors.

The CDR3 runs to 13 residues. Germline V lookup: CDR1 SGHTA, CDR2 FQGNSA. Trimming stripped 3 bases from V and 4 bases from J, with 8 bases between. On this clonotype: Its target is not known.

A second about 6 to 12 cycle PCR used barcoded and J-beta primers. TCRdb analysed the 5' RACE reads with MiXCR anew, one entry per CDR3 protein. The table shows 920,000 or so distinct CDR3 sequences, with 35% to 50% occurring only once. The gene calls are TRBV7-2 and TRBJ2-3, with D unresolved. The receptor was isolated from a woman aged 60 to 75 in good health. The specimen was blood. CDR3 sequence: CASSFAEADTQYF. As DNA, the CDR3 is TGTGCCAGCAGCTTCGCCGAGGCAGATACGCAGTATTTT.